This TCR beta chain was captured by sequencing in a study of T cells in Graves' hyperthyroidism and ophthalmopathy. Study in general: At the time of initial diagnosis and before any treatment, peripheral blood was collected.

The sample holds many counts of this clonotype. Amplification of TCR beta CDR3 regions used RNA as the template. The HTBI primer set served for first-round RT-PCR of the TCR CDR3. MiXCR, applied by TCRdb to the multiplex PCR reads, yields one record per CDR3 protein. The sample comprises fewer than 350,000 distinct CDR3 sequences, around 18% of which are singletons, and roughly a sixth rests with the top ten. The CDR3 length is 14 residues. Germline CDR1 MNHNS, CDR2 SASEGT. The germline V and J ends were trimmed by 7 bases and 4 bases, with 16 bases remaining between them. Uncontrolled infection, other autoimmune disease, pregnancy or lactation led to exclusion.

The sample consisted of blood. The chain links TRBV6-1 to TRBJ1-1; D unresolved. The source of this sequence is a woman in her thirties or forties with Graves' ophthalmopathy. This chain's CDR3 is CASIPDEATTEAFF. Written as DNA, the CDR3 is TGTGCCAGCATTCCTGATGAGGCTACCACTGAAGCTTTCTTT.